This section outlines one T cell receptor beta chain sequence together with its context. The target antigen is unknown. The data stem from a study of T cell responses to AZD1222 COVID-19 vaccine. Background on the study: Samples with a second dose at about 4 or about 12 weeks were pooled together. Whole-study results and caveats: Following two doses of AZD1222, Spike-specific TCR breadth and depth rose. Donors skewed white British and female; clonal diversity was possibly underestimated.

The CDR3 loop spans 13 amino acids. Trimming cost V 6 bases and J 1 base, with 12 bases left between them. Germline values: CDR1 SQVTM, CDR2 ANQGSEA. Assay used: immunoSEQ multiplex PCR; TCRdb lists only in-frame clones, some missing. The sample has about 160,000 clones, around 87% seen once; the top ten hold 6.9%. V is TRBV29-1 and J is TRBJ1-2, with D possibly TRBD1 on 5 matching bases. This receptor was taken from an adult in good health. This material consisted of peripheral blood, taken on day 0 of AZD1222 vaccination. DNA of the CDR3: TGCAGCGTGAGGGACGGACTTAACTATGGCTACACCTTC. Its protein product is CSVRDGLNYGYTF.